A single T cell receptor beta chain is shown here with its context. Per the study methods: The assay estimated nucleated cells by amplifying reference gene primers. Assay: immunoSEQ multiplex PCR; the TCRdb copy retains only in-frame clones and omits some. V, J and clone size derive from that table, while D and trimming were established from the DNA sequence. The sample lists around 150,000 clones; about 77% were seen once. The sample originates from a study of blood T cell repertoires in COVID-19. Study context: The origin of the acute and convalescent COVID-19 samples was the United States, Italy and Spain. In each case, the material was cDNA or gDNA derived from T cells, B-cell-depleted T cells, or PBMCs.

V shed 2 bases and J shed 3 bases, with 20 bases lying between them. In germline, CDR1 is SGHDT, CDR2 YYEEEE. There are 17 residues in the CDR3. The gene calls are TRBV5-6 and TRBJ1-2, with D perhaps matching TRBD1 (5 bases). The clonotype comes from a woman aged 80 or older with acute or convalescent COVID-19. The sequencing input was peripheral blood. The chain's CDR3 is CASSFFRRRGADYGYTF. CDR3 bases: TGTGCCAGCAGCTTTTTCCGAAGGAGGGGAGCGGACTATGGCTACACCTTC.